One sample yielded the 12 T cell receptor beta chains listed below, sequenced in a study of vaccination effects on CD4 cells after COVID-19. This table comes from immunoSEQ multiplex PCR, and its TCRdb copy is limited to in-frame clones, with some not included. The sample shows about 24,000 clones, roughly 80% of them seen only once. No antigen is known for these receptors. Antigen-specific CD4+ T cells were expanded (with viral peptide pools) by the ViraFEST assay ahead of sequencing. Cells that had been cultured for about 10 days were the source of isolated CD4+ T cells. Each person got two doses of an mRNA SARS-CoV-2 vaccine, BNT162b2 or mRNA-1273. The material was CD4+ T cells from PBMCs cultured with HCoV-NL63 spike peptides, obtained after COVID-19 vaccination. The receptors were sampled from a human donor who received a COVID-19 vaccine.

The DNA for the CDR3 is TGCGCCAGCAGCCAAGGGTGGACAGGGAAAAACATTCAGTACTTC. As protein: CASSQGWTGKNIQYF. The chain links TRBV4-1 to TRBJ2-4, with 8 bases that match TRBD1. The CDR3 loop spans 15 amino acids. Unmatched junction bases numbered 3, after V lost 1 base and J lost 4 bases. Germline lookup yields CDR1 MGHRA and CDR2 YSYEKL.

The rearrangement uses TRBV6-2 or TRBV6-3 and TRBJ2-5; D may match TRBD1 or TRBD2 (5 bases each). The CDR3 sequence is 14 residues long. From germline, CDR1 is MNHEY and CDR2 SVGEGT. V was shortened by 6 bases and J by 5 bases, with 16 bases between the two germline ends. CDR3 amino acids: CASSPGLPRETQYF. The CDR3, as DNA: TGTGCCAGCAGCCCGGGGCTCCCCCGGGAGACCCAGTACTTC.

The chain links TRBV18 to TRBJ2-5; D uncertain. Germline V lookup: CDR1 KGHSH, CDR2 LQKENI. The CDR3 contains 18 residues. V was shortened by 2 bases and J by 5 bases, with 24 bases between the two germline ends. Written as DNA, the CDR3 is TGTGCCAGCTCACCATTTGGGTTCGTCAGCGCCGGGTCGGAGACCCAGTACTTC. It yields the protein CASSPFGFVSAGSETQYF.

The rearrangement uses TRBV5-1 and TRBJ2-2; TRBD1 agrees at 9 bases. The J segment lost 3 bases and the V segment lost 3 bases, leaving 3 bases of the junction unmatched. This CDR3 is built from 15 residues. Germline V CDR1 and CDR2: SGHRS, YFSETQ. CDR3 sequence: CASSYRGRDTGELFF. CDR3 DNA sequence: TGCGCCAGCAGCTACAGGGGGCGGGACACCGGGGAGCTGTTTTTT. The full variable domain, completed using reference TRBV5-1 and TRBJ2-2, is KAGVTQTPRYLIKTRGQQVTLSCSPISGHRSVSWYQQTPGQGLQFLFEYFSETQRNKGNFPGRFSGRQFSNSRSEMNVSTLELGDSALYLCASSYRGRDTGELFFGEGSRLTVL.

The chain combines TRBV2 with TRBJ1-3, with a possible D match to TRBD1 (5 bases). Germline-derived CDR1 and CDR2 are SNHLY and FYNNEI. The CDR3 is made up of 16 amino acids. The V and J ends lost 4 bases and 0 bases respectively, with 13 bases between them. The DNA for the CDR3 is TGTGCCAGCAGTGGGGACGGGAACAACTCTGGAAACACCATATATTTT. Translation gives CASSGDGNNSGNTIYF.

This rearrangement joins TRBV5-1 to TRBJ2-7, with TRBD1 matching 8 bases. Trimming took 0 bases from V and 10 from J; bases not matched to a gene: 6. Germline V gene lookup returns CDR1 SGHRS and CDR2 YFSETQ. The CDR3 is 13 amino acids. The CDR3 DNA follows: TGCGCCAGCAGCTTGGTCAGGGGGCGCGATCAGTACTTC. It encodes CASSLVRGRDQYF.

This sequence joins TRBV5-8 and TRBJ2-5; D may match TRBD1 or TRBD2 (7 bases each). The germline V gene has CDR1 SGHTS and CDR2 YDEGEE. The CDR3 spans 15 residues. Trimming cost V 5 bases and J 4 bases, with 18 bases left between them. The DNA for the CDR3 is TGTGCCAGCAGTGTTTCGACAGGGAGGGGAGAGACCCAGTACTTC. Protein product: CASSVSTGRGETQYF.

CDR3 bases: TGTGCCAGCAGTGAAGAGGGGGTATCCGCCTCCTACGAGCAGTACTTC. Translation: CASSEEGVSASYEQYF. V is TRBV6-1 and J is TRBJ2-7, with D possibly matching TRBD1 (6 bases). In germline, CDR1 is MNHNS, CDR2 SASEGT. V was cut by 1 base and J by 0 bases, with 13 bases left in between. The CDR3 contains 16 residues.

This clone showed up just once. The V call is TRBV5-6, the J call TRBJ2-3; 7 bases are a match to TRBD2. In germline, CDR1 is SGHDT, CDR2 YYEEEE. V gave up 4 bases and J gave up 0 bases; unmatched junction bases: 5. This CDR3 region has 15 residues. DNA of the CDR3: TGTGCCAGCAGCCTTCTAGCGGCTAGCACAGATACGCAGTATTTT. Amino acid sequence: CASSLLAASTDTQYF. Full variable domain (outside the CDR3, taken from reference TRBV5-6 and TRBJ2-3): DAGVTQSPTHLIKTRGQQVTLRCSPKSGHDTVSWYQQALGQGPQFIFQYYEEEERQRGNFPDRFSGHQFPNYSSELNVNALLLGDSALYLCASSLLAASTDTQYFGPGTRLTVL.

The J gene is TRBJ2-1, the V gene TRBV2, with D tentatively TRBD2 (6 bases). The V and J ends lost 4 bases and 6 bases respectively, with 10 bases between them. Germline CDR1 SNHLY, CDR2 FYNNEI. This CDR3 spans 13 amino acids. In DNA, the CDR3 is TGTGCCAGCAGTGGGGAGGTCCTCAATGAGCAGTTCTTC. It codes for CASSGEVLNEQFF.

In DNA, the CDR3 is TGTGCCAGCGGGAGGCACACCGGGGAGCTGTTTTTT. It yields the protein CASGRHTGELFF. The rearrangement joins TRBV12-3 or TRBV12-4 to TRBJ2-2, with TRBD2 as a possible D gene (6 bases). The V end was cut by 8 bases, the J end by 3 bases, with 7 bases between. CDR3 length equals 12 residues.

V gene TRBV18 combines with J gene TRBJ2-5; 8 bases fit TRBD1. J lost 4 bases, V lost 1 base, and 5 bases had no gene match. The germline CDR1 and CDR2 sequences are KGHSH and LQKENI. The CDR3 runs to 15 residues. CDR3 bases: TGTGCCAGCTCACCACAAACGACAGGGGTAGAGACCCAGTACTTC. Translation gives CASSPQTTGVETQYF.